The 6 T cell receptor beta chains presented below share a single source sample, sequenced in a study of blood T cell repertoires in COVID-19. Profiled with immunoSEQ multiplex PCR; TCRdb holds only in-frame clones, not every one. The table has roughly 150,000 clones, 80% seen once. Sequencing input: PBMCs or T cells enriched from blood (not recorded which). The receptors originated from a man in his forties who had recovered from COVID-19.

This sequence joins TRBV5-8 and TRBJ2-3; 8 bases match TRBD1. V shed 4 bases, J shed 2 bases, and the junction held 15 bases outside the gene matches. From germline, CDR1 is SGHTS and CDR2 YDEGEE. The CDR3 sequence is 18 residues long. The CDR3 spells CASSPKMDRVRLTDTQYF. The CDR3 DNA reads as TGTGCCAGCAGCCCCAAGATGGACAGGGTTCGGCTCACAGATACGCAGTATTTT.

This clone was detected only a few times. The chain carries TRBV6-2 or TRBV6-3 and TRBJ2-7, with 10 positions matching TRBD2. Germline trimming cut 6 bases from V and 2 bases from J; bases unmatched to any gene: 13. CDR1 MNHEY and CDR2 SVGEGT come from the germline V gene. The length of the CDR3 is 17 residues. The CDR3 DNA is TGTGCCAGCAGCCCTTTAGCGGGGGGAGCCTCCCCCTACGAGCAGTACTTC. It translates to CASSPLAGGASPYEQYF.

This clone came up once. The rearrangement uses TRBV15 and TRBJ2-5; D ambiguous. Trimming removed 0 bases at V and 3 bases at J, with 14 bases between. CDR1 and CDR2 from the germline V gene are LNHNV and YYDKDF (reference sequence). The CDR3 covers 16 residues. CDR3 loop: CATSRDYPTSKETQYF. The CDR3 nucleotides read TGTGCCACCAGCAGAGATTACCCCACGAGTAAAGAGACCCAGTACTTC.

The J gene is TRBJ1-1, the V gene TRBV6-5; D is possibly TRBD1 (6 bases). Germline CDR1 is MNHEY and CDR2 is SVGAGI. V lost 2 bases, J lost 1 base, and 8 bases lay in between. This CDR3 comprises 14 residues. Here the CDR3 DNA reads TGTGCCAGCAGTTACCGGACAGAGAACACTGAAGCTTTCTTT. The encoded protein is CASSYRTENTEAFF.

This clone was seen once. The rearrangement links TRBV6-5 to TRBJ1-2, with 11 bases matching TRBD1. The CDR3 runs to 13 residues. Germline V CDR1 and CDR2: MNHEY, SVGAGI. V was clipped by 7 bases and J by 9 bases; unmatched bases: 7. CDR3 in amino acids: CASNMGQGGSYTF. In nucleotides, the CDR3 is TGTGCCAGCAATATGGGACAGGGGGGGAGCTACACCTTC.

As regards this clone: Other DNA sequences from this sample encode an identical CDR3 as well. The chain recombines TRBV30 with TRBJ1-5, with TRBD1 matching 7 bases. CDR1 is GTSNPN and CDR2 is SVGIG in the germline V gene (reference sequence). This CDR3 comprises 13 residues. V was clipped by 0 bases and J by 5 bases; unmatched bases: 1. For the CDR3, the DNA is TGTGCCTGGAGTGTGCAGGGGGATCAGCCCCAGCATTTT. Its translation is CAWSVQGDQPQHF.